The 16 T cell receptor beta chains presented below share a single source sample, sequenced in a study of OX40 agonist ivuxolimab in advanced cancers. Measured with immunoSEQ multiplex PCR; TCRdb has only the in-frame clones, and not every one. The table shows 60,000 to 80,000 clones, with about 79% occurring only once. This specimen consisted of CD4+ or CD8+ T cells sorted from blood, obtained in a trial of the OX40 agonist ivuxolimab. These receptors were collected from an adult with an advanced solid tumor such as melanoma, head and neck, liver or kidney cancer.

This chain connects TRBV6-6 to TRBJ2-5; 7 positions match TRBD1. The DNA end is a closer match to TRBJ2-7, so the J assignment may be wrong. Germline-derived CDR1 and CDR2 are MNHNY and SVGAGI (reference sequence). This CDR3 is 11 amino acids long. CDR3 bases: TGTGCCATCAGGGGGAACTACGAGCAGTACTTC. Translating it yields CAIRGNYEQYF.

V usage is TRBV7-9 and J usage is TRBJ2-5, with TRBD1 as a possible D gene (6 bases). CDR1 SEHNR and CDR2 FQNEAQ come from the germline V gene (reference sequence). The V and J ends lost 7 bases and 7 bases respectively, with 16 bases between them. This CDR3 has 13 amino acids. The CDR3 here is CASNTKRGTTQYF. For the CDR3, the DNA is TGTGCCAGCAACACCAAAAGGGGGACGACCCAGTACTTC.

The rearrangement links TRBV19 to TRBJ2-3; maybe TRBD2 (5 bases). Trimming pared 3 bases from V and 6 bases from J, leaving 7 bases between. CDR3 length: 12 residues. Germline V CDR1 and CDR2: LNHDA, SQIVND (reference sequence). This chain's CDR3 is CASSISSDTQYF. Here the CDR3 DNA reads TGTGCCAGTAGTATCTCTAGCGATACGCAGTATTTT.

The chain has TRBV21-1 and TRBJ2-1; the table's D call of TRBD2 was not tested on the DNA. TRBV21-1 is labeled a pseudogene. The CDR3 runs to 13 residues. The CDR3 nucleotides are TGTGCCAGCAGCACCGCTAGACACAATGAGCAGTTCTTC. It encodes CASSTARHNEQFF.

The chain has TRBV7-9 and TRBJ2-5; no definite D call. In germline, CDR1 is SEHNR, CDR2 FQNEAQ (reference sequence). This CDR3 has 12 residues. V was clipped by 2 bases and J by 5 bases, with 6 bases between them. This chain's CDR3 is CASSLSSETQYF. The DNA of the CDR3 is TGTGCCAGCAGCTTATCGTCCGAGACCCAGTACTTC.

CDR3 in amino acids: CASSPGTGPYEQYF. The CDR3 bases are TGTGCCAGCTCACCAGGGACAGGACCTTACGAGCAGTACTTC. The genes are TRBV18 and TRBJ2-5, with 8 bases identical to TRBD1. The last part of the DNA fits TRBJ2-7 better; the J call may be wrong. Germline CDR1 KGHSH, CDR2 LQKENI. The CDR3 runs to 14 residues.

Note on this clone: A junction end diverges from the germline sequence, so it may reflect a read error. This chain connects TRBV7-7 to TRBJ2-1; a possible D gene is TRBD1 (6 bases). Germline CDR1 and CDR2: SSHAT and FNYEAQ (reference sequence). This CDR3 comprises 15 residues. The CDR3 DNA reads TGTGCTAGCAGCGAGCCAGGGGTCCCCTACAATGAGCAGTTCTTC. Translation gives CASSEPGVPYNEQFF.

This chain links TRBV9 with TRBJ2-5, with D tentatively TRBD2 (6 bases). V was pared by 0 bases and J by 2 bases, with 14 bases between. From germline, CDR1 is SGDLS and CDR2 YYNGEE. The CDR3 has 16 amino acids. CDR3 nucleotides: TGTGCCAGCAGCGTAGAGAGCGGGTATTTTCAAGAGACCCAGTACTTC. Its translation is CASSVESGYFQETQYF. The full variable domain, its missing parts supplied by reference TRBV9 and TRBJ2-5, is DSGVTQTPKHLITATGQRVTLRCSPRSGDLSVYWYQQSLDQGLQFLIQYYNGEERAKGNILERFSAQQFPDLHSELNLSSLELGDSALYFCASSVESGYFQETQYFGPGTRLLVL.

This chain links TRBV7-2 with TRBJ1-1; 8 nucleotides agree with TRBD1. The V segment lost 5 bases and the J segment 0 bases; nucleotides outside the gene matches: 11. The CDR3 is 17 residues long. The germline CDR1 and CDR2 sequences are SGHTA and FQGNSA. CDR3 protein: CASSRNRGGSMNTEAFF. CDR3 in DNA: TGTGCCAGCAGCCGCAACAGGGGGGGGAGTATGAACACTGAAGCTTTCTTT. Complete variable domain (other parts from reference TRBV7-2 and TRBJ1-1): GAGVSQSPSNKVTEKGKDVELRCDPISGHTALYWYRQSLGQGLEFLIYFQGNSAPDKSGLPSDRFSAERTGGSVSTLTIQRTQQEDSAVYLCASSRNRGGSMNTEAFFGQGTRLTVV.

The rearrangement links TRBV6-5 to TRBJ1-2, with 7 bases aligning to TRBD1. Germline assignment: CDR1 MNHEY and CDR2 SVGAGI. The CDR3 has 14 amino acids. V dropped 7 bases and J dropped 0; count of bases not matched to a gene: 5. As DNA, the CDR3 is TGTGCCAGCACCCCAGGGACAGCTAACTATGGCTACACCTTC. Protein product: CASTPGTANYGYTF.

The J gene is TRBJ2-7, the V gene TRBV16, with a weak D call TRBD1 (6 bases). The V end was cut by 4 bases, the J end by 0 bases, with 10 bases between. This CDR3 has 14 residues. Germline lookup yields CDR1 KGHSY and CDR2 FQNENV. The CDR3 spells CASSRPQGSYEQYF. CDR3 in DNA: TGTGCCAGCAGCCGCCCACAGGGCTCCTACGAGCAGTACTTC.

The chain carries TRBV15 and TRBJ1-3; a weak D match, TRBD1 (5 bases). The CDR3 length is 14 residues. The V and J ends lost 0 bases and 7 bases respectively, with 10 bases between them. CDR1 is LNHNV, CDR2 YYDKDF, per germline (reference sequence). Here the CDR3 reads CATSRDRDDNTIYF. The CDR3 DNA is TGTGCCACCAGCAGAGACAGGGACGACAACACCATATATTTT. The full variable domain, rest sourced from reference TRBV15 and TRBJ1-3, is DAMVIQNPRYQVTQFGKPVTLSCSQTLNHNVMYWYQQKSSQAPKLLFHYYDKDFNNEADTPDNFQSRRPNTSFCFLDIRSPGLGDTAMYLCATSRDRDDNTIYFGEGSWLTVV.

This sequence joins TRBV7-7 and TRBJ2-5; TRBD2 aligns across 8 bases. The length of the CDR3 is 13 residues. Germline CDR1 and CDR2: SSHAT and FNYEAQ (reference sequence). Trimming cost V 2 bases and J 5 bases; bases outside gene matches: 1. The CDR3 sequence is CASSLTGGETQYF. Written as DNA, the CDR3 is TGTGCCAGCAGCTTAACGGGGGGGGAGACCCAGTACTTC.

The chain carries TRBV6-5 and TRBJ1-2; maybe TRBD1 (6 bases). The CDR3 runs 13 residues. Trimming took 6 bases from V and 9 from J, leaving 17 bases between them. The germline V gene has CDR1 MNHEY and CDR2 SVGAGI. The CDR3 loop reads CASRRDTLGRYTF. The CDR3 DNA reads as TGTGCCAGCAGGCGGGACACATTAGGGCGCTACACCTTC.

The chain couples TRBV27 to TRBJ2-7; D gene ambiguous. The ends were cut back, 3 bases at V and 4 bases at J, with 19 bases in the middle. Germline V CDR1 and CDR2: MNHEY, SMNVEV (reference sequence). The CDR3 consists of 16 residues. CDR3 sequence: CASSFRAGDVVYEQYF. The CDR3 DNA is TGTGCCAGCAGTTTTAGGGCCGGAGACGTGGTATACGAGCAGTACTTC.

Remarks on this clone: Other DNA variants within this sample encode the same CDR3. This sequence joins TRBV9 and TRBJ2-3, with D uncertain. V lost 2 bases to trimming and J lost 0 bases, with 1 base between them. The CDR3 length is 12 residues. Germline CDR1 and CDR2: SGDLS and YYNGEE. In DNA, the CDR3 is TGTGCCAGCAGCGTTAGCACAGATACGCAGTATTTT. Translation: CASSVSTDTQYF.